These T cell receptor beta chains were read from a single sample in a study of Ad26.COV2.S vaccination and SARS-CoV-2 variants. This table comes from immunoSEQ multiplex PCR, and its TCRdb copy is limited to in-frame clones, with some not included. This table has almost 400,000 clones, about 88% appearing once. The sequenced sample was peripheral blood, obtained in a trial of Ad26.COV2.S vaccine versus placebo. Source of these receptors: a person aged 18-65 years who received the Ad26.COV2.S COVID-19 vaccine or a placebo. Each CDR3 is given with its conserved first and last residue. The D gene is left open where the match is weak. Size values are once, few and many counts, or a class for expanded clones, and some rows have none.

D	V	J	size	CDR3	DNA
NA	TRBV3-1/TRBV3-2	TRBJ2-7	once	CASSQELVDEQYF	TGTGCCAGCAGCCAAGAGCTTGTAGACGAGCAGTACTTC
NA	TRBV5-1	TRBJ2-7	NA	CASSLGASFYEQYF	TGCGCCAGCAGCCTAGGGGCCTCCTTCTACGAGCAGTACTTC
NA	TRBV5-1	TRBJ2-3	NA	CASSLNRITDTQYF	TGCGCCAGCAGCTTAAACAGGATTACAGATACGCAGTATTTT
TRBD2	TRBV5-4	TRBJ2-1	few	CASSLPGLAGTNEQFF	TGTGCCAGCAGCTTACCGGGACTAGCGGGAACTAATGAGCAGTTCTTC
NA	TRBV5-1	TRBJ2-3	once	CASSFEGPGTDTQYF	TGCGCCAGCAGCTTTGAAGGTCCGGGCACAGATACGCAGTATTTT
NA	TRBV27	TRBJ2-7	once	CASSFGLFYEQYF	TGTGCCAGCAGTTTTGGGCTGTTCTACGAGCAGTACTTC
NA	TRBV13	TRBJ2-1	NA	CATVGDNEQFF	TGTGCCACCGTTGGGGACAATGAGCAGTTCTTC
NA	TRBV7-3	TRBJ2-1	NA	CASSKKEGHLYEQFF	TGTGCCAGCAGCAAAAAAGAGGGCCATCTCTATGAGCAGTTCTTC
NA	TRBV9	TRBJ1-5	NA	CASSPGTPNQPQHF	TGTGCCAGCAGCCCTGGGACACCTAATCAGCCCCAGCATTTT
TRBD1	TRBV7-2	TRBJ2-1	NA	CASSRDRGAGNEQFF	TGTGCCAGCAGTCGGGACAGGGGGGCTGGAAATGAGCAGTTCTTC
NA	TRBV28	TRBJ2-7	NA	CASSTNRRTYEQYF	TGTGCCAGCAGTACTAACAGGAGAACCTACGAGCAGTACTTC
NA	TRBV27	TRBJ1-1	once	CASSWGTNTEAFF	TGTGCCAGCAGTTGGGGCACGAACACTGAAGCTTTCTTT
TRBD1	TRBV24-1	TRBJ1-4	NA	CATSDQTGANELFF	TGTGCCACCAGTGACCAGACAGGGGCGAACGAACTGTTTTTT
NA	TRBV12-2	TRBJ2-2	NA	CASRLFQDVVADITGELFF	TGTGCAAGTCGCTTATTCCAGGACGTGGTAGCGGATATCACCGGGGAGCTGTTTTTT
TRBD2	TRBV18	TRBJ2-1	many	CASSQNEAGGAREQFF	TGTGCCAGCTCACAAAACGAAGCGGGAGGGGCTAGGGAGCAGTTCTTC
NA	TRBV9	TRBJ2-3	NA	CASSVYGTSTDTQYF	TGTGCCAGCAGCGTTTACGGAACCAGCACAGATACGCAGTATTTT
NA	TRBV7-2	TRBJ2-1	once	CASSLATEYNEQFF	TGTGCCAGCAGCTTAGCAACGGAATACAATGAGCAGTTCTTC
NA	TRBV4-2	TRBJ2-3	NA	CASSQVAKLSTDTQYF	TGTGCCAGCAGCCAAGTCGCGAAGCTTAGCACAGATACGCAGTATTTT
TRBD1	TRBV5-1	TRBJ2-5	NA	CASSPGQGTGETQYF	TGCGCCAGCAGCCCTGGACAGGGTACGGGAGAGACCCAGTACTTC
NA	TRBV6-1	TRBJ1-5	NA	CASSEALGGQHF	TGTGCCAGCAGTGAAGCGCTGGGGGGCCAGCATTTT
NA	TRBV7-2	TRBJ2-7	NA	CASSPTRASLVQYF	TGTGCCAGCAGCCCCACGCGAGCTAGCTTGGTGCAGTACTTC
TRBD1	TRBV11-2	TRBJ1-1	NA	CASSFGQAKVEAFF	TGTGCCAGCAGCTTCGGACAGGCGAAGGTGGAAGCTTTCTTT
NA	TRBV29-1	TRBJ1-4	NA	CSVEDGGRRGKLFF	TGCAGCGTTGAAGATGGGGGACGCCGGGGGAAACTGTTTTTT
NA	TRBV7-8	TRBJ2-1	NA	CASSLAGTNNEQFF	TGTGCCAGCAGCTTAGCGGGAACGAACAATGAGCAGTTCTTC
TRBD2	TRBV14	TRBJ2-7	NA	CASSQGSAGVYEQYF	TGTGCCAGCAGCCAAGGCTCAGCGGGGGTCTACGAGCAGTACTTC
NA	TRBV10-3	TRBJ2-7	NA	CAITEEPHRREQYF	TGTGCCATCACCGAGGAACCACACCGGCGCGAGCAGTACTTC
NA	TRBV7-2	TRBJ1-3	NA	CASSLGDTGFSGNTIYF	TGTGCCAGCAGCTTAGGAGACACTGGCTTCTCTGGAAACACCATATATTTT
NA	TRBV9	TRBJ2-7	NA	CASGPGQGSYEQYF	TGTGCCAGCGGTCCGGGGCAGGGGTCCTACGAGCAGTACTTC
TRBD1	TRBV28	TRBJ2-5	NA	CASSLPRTGAGETQYF	TGTGCCAGCAGTTTACCTAGGACAGGGGCGGGGGAGACCCAGTACTTC
NA	TRBV4-1	TRBJ1-5	NA	CASSQEARVYQPQHF	TGCGCCAGCAGCCAAGAGGCCAGGGTTTATCAGCCCCAGCATTTT
NA	TRBV28	TRBJ2-2	NA	CASSPSILVSGELFF	TGTGCCAGCAGCCCTAGCATCTTAGTTTCCGGGGAGCTGTTTTTT
NA	TRBV11-2	TRBJ1-1	NA	CASSHSLGTEAFF	TGTGCCAGCAGCCACTCTCTGGGCACTGAAGCTTTCTTT
TRBD1	TRBV29-1	TRBJ2-5	NA	CSFSRWDRNQETQYF	TGCAGCTTCAGCAGGTGGGACAGAAATCAAGAGACCCAGTACTTC
TRBD1	TRBV6-5	TRBJ1-1	NA	CASTQGQGRTEAFF	TGTGCCAGCACCCAGGGACAGGGACGCACTGAAGCTTTCTTT
TRBD1	TRBV9	TRBJ2-3	NA	CASSVRTGATDTQYF	TGTGCCAGCAGCGTAAGGACAGGGGCCACAGATACGCAGTATTTT
NA	TRBV13	TRBJ2-7	NA	CASSFRVRELEQYF	TGTGCCAGCAGCTTCCGGGTCCGGGAGCTCGAGCAGTACTTC
NA	TRBV12-2	TRBJ2-1	NA	CASRSSSCGLAGGYEQFF	TGTGCAAGTCGCTCCTCATCATGTGGACTAGCGGGAGGGTATGAGCAGTTCTTC
NA	TRBV28	TRBJ2-7	few	CASRKRPGLAFSYEQYF	TGTGCCAGCAGGAAAAGGCCGGGGCTAGCGTTTTCCTACGAGCAGTACTTC
NA	TRBV7-2	TRBJ1-2	NA	CASSLVRGGYTF	TGTGCCAGCAGCTTGGTAAGGGGTGGCTACACCTTC
TRBD1	TRBV6-5	TRBJ1-4	NA	CASRPRQGREKLFF	TGTGCCAGCAGGCCGCGACAGGGCCGGGAAAAACTGTTTTTT
TRBD2	TRBV3-1/TRBV3-2	TRBJ2-5	NA	CASSLAGGNEETQYF	TGTGCCAGCAGCCTTGCGGGAGGAAACGAGGAGACCCAGTACTTC
TRBD2	TRBV4-1	TRBJ2-1	NA	CASSPGLAYNEQFF	TGCGCCAGCAGCCCGGGACTAGCGTACAATGAGCAGTTCTTC
NA	TRBV28	TRBJ2-1	NA	CASSFGQLVGNEQFF	TGTGCCAGCAGTTTCGGACAGTTGGTAGGCAATGAGCAGTTCTTC
NA	TRBV7-2	TRBJ2-2	NA	CASSPRGNTGELFF	TGTGCCAGCAGCCCCAGGGGGAACACCGGGGAGCTGTTTTTT
TRBD1	TRBV9	TRBJ2-7	NA	CASSEGTGPTYEQYF	TGTGCCAGCAGCGAAGGGACAGGGCCTACCTACGAGCAGTACTTC
NA	TRBV19	TRBJ2-4	NA	CARPSGDKNIQYF	TGTGCCCGCCCATCGGGTGACAAAAACATTCAGTACTTC
NA	TRBV4-2	TRBJ2-2	NA	CASSRGAGGTGELFF	TGTGCCAGCAGCCGGGGGGCCGGAGGGACCGGGGAGCTGTTTTTT
NA	TRBV14	TRBJ1-6	NA	CASSQVGSYNSPLHF	TGTGCCAGCAGCCAAGTCGGTTCCTATAATTCACCCCTCCACTTT
NA	TRBV30	TRBJ2-5	NA	CAWRRGLWETQYF	TGTGCCTGGCGGCGGGGCCTGTGGGAGACCCAGTACTTC
TRBD1	TRBV5-8	TRBJ1-2	NA	CASSGYRGVGDYGYTF	TGTGCCAGCAGCGGCTACAGGGGAGTAGGGGACTATGGCTACACCTTC
NA	TRBV15	TRBJ2-2	NA	CATSREEGNTGELFF	TGTGCCACCAGCAGAGAAGAGGGCAACACCGGGGAGCTGTTTTTT
NA	TRBV9	TRBJ1-1	NA	CASSVYPGQMNTEAFF	TGTGCCAGCAGCGTCTATCCGGGACAAATGAACACTGAAGCTTTCTTT
NA	TRBV9	TRBJ2-2	NA	CASSVDRGEPSGELFF	TGTGCCAGCAGCGTAGATCGGGGCGAGCCCTCTGGGGAGCTGTTTTTT
NA	TRBV18	TRBJ1-3	once	CASSPKRDSGNTIYF	TGTGCCAGCTCACCGAAAAGGGACTCTGGAAACACCATATATTTT
NA	TRBV10-3	TRBJ2-1	NA	CAISDSSWPFF	TGTGCCATCAGTGATAGCTCGTGGCCGTTCTTC